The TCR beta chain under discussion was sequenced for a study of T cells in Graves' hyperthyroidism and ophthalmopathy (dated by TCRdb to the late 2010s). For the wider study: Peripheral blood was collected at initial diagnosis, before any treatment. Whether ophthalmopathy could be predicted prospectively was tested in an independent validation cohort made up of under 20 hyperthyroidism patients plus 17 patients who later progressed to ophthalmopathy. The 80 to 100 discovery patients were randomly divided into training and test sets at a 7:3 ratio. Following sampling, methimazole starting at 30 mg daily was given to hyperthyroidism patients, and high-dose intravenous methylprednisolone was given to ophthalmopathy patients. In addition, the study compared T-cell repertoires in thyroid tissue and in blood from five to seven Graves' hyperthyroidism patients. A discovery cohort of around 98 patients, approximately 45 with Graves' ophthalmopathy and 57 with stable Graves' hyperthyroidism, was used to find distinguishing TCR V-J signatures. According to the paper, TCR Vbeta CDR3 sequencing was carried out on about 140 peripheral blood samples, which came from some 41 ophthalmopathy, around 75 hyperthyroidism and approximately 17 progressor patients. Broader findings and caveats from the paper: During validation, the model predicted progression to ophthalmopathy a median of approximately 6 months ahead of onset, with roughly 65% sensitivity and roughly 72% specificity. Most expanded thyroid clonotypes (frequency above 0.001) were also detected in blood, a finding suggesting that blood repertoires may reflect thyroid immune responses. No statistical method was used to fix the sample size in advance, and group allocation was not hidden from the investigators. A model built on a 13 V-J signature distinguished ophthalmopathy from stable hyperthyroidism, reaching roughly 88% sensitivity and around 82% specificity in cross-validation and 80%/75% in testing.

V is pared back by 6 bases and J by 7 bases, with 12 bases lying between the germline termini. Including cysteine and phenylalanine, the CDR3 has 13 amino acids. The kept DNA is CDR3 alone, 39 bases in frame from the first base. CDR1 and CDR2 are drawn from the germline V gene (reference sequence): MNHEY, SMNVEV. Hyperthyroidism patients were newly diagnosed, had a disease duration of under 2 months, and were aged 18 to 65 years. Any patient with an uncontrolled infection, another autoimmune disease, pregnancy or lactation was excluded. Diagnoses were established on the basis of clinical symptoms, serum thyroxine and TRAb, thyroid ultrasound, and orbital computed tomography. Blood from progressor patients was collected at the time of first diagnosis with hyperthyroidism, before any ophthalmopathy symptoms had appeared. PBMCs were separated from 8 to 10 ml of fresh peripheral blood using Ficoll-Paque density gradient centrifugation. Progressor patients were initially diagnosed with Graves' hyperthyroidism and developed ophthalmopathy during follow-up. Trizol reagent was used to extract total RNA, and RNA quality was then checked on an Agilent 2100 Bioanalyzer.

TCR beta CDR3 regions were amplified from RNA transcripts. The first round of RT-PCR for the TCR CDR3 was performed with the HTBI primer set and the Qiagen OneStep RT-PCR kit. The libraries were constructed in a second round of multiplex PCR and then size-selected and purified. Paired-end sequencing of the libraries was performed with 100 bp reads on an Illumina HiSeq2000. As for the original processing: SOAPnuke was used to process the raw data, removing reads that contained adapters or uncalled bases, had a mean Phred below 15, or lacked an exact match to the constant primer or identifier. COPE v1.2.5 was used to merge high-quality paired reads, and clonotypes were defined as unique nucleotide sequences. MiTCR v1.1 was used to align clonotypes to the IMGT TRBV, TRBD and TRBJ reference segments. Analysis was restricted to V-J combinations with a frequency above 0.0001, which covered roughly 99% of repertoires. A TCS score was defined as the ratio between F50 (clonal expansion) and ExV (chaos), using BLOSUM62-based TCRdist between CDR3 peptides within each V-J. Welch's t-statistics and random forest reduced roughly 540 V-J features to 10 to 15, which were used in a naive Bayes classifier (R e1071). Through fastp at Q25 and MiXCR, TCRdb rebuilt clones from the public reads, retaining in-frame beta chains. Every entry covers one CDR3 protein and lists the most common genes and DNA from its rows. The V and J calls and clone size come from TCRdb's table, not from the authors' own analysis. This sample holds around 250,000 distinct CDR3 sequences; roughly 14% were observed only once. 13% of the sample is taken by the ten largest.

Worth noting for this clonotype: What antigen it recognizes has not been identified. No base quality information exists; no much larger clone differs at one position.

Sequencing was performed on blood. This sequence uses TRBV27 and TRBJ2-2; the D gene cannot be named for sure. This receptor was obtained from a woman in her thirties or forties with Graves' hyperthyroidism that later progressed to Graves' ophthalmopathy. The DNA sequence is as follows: TGTGCCAGCAGCTTCGGGTGGGGCGGGGAGCTGTTTTTT. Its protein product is CASSFGWGGELFF.